The entry below gives a single T cell receptor beta chain sequence along with its context. In the authors' workflow: Amplification of reference gene primers was used by the study to estimate nucleated cell counts. Sequenced by immunoSEQ multiplex PCR; TCRdb stores in-frame clones only, minus some. The V and J calls and the clone size are those of that table, but D and trimming were determined from the DNA. The data hold 200,000 to 300,000 clones, with 89% observed a single time. The data were obtained in a study of blood T cell repertoires in COVID-19. CDR3 length: 16 amino acids. Germline V gene data show CDR1 as LNHDA and CDR2 as SQIVND (reference sequence). Trimming took 5 bases from V and 2 from J; bases not matched to a gene: 5. Adults between roughly 18 and 89 years of age took part from fewer than 30 US areas. Participants' own reports of clinical history determined their cohort assignment.

Sequencing input: PBMCs or T cells enriched from blood (not recorded which). This TCR was sampled from a woman younger than 45 with acute COVID-19. The V call is TRBV19, the J call TRBJ2-6; 8 positions agree with TRBD1. The CDR3 nucleotides read TGTGCCAGTAGTCCAGGGGGCATAGCTGGGGCCAACGTCCTGACTTTC. Its protein product is CASSPGGIAGANVLTF.